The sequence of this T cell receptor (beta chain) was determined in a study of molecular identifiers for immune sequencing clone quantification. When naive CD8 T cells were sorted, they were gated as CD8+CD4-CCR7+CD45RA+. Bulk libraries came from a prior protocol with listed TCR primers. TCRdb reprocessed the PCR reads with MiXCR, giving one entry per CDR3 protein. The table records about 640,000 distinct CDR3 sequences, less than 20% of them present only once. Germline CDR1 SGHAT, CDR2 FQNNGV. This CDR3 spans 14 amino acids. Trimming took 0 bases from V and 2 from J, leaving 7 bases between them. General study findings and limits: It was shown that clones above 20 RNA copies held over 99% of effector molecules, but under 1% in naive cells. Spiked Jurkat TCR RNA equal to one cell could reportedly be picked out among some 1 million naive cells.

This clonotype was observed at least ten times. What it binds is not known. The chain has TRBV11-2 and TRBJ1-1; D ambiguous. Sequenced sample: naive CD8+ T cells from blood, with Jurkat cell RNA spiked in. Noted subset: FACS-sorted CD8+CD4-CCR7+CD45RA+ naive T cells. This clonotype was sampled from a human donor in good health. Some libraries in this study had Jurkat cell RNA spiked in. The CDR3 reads CASSLDYGNTEAFF. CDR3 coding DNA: TGTGCCAGCAGCTTAGATTACGGTAACACTGAAGCTTTCTTT.